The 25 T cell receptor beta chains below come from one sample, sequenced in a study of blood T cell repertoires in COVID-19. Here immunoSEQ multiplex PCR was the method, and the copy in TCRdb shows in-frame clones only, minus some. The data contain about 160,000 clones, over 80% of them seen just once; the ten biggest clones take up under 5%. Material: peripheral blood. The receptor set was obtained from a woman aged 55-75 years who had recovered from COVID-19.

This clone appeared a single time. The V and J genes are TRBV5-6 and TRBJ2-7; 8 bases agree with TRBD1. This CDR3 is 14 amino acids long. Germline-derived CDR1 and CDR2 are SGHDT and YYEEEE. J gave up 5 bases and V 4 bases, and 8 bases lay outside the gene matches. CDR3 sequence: CASSPGQGRNEQYF. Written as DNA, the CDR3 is TGTGCCAGCAGCCCCGGACAGGGACGCAACGAGCAGTACTTC.

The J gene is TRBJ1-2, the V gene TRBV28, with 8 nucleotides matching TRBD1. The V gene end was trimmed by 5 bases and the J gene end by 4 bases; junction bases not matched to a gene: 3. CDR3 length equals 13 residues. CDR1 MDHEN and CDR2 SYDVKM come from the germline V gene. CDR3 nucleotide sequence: TGTGCCAGCAGTCAGACAGGGGTCTATGGCTACACCTTC. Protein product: CASSQTGVYGYTF.

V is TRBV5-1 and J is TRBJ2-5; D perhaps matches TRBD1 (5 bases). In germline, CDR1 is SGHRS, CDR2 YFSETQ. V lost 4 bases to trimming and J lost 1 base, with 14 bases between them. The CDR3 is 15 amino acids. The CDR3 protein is CASSEKGMSQETQYF. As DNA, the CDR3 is TGCGCCAGCAGCGAAAAGGGGATGTCCCAAGAGACCCAGTACTTC.

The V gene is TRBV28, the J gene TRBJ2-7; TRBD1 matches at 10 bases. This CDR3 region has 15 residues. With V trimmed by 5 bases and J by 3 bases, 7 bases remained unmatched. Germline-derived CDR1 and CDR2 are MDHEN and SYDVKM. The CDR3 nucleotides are TGTGCCAGCAGTCGGCCGGGACAGGGGTTCTACGAGCAGTACTTC. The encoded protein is CASSRPGQGFYEQYF.

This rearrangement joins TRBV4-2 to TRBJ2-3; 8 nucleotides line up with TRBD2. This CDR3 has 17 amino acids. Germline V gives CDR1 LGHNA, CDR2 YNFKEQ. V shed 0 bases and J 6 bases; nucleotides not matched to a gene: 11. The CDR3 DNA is TGTGCCAGCAGCCAAGATCCAGCGGGGGCGCGCGGGGATACGCAGTATTTT. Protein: CASSQDPAGARGDTQYF.

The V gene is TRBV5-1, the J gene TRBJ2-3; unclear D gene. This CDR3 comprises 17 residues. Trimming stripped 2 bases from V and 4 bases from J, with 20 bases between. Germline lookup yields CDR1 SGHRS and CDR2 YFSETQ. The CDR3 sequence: CASSFLPPDNAADTQYF. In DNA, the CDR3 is TGCGCCAGCAGCTTCCTACCCCCCGACAACGCCGCAGATACGCAGTATTTT.

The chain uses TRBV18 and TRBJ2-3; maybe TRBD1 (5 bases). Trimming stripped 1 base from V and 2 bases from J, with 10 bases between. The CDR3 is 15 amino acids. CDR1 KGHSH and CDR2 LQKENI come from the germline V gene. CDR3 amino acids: CASSPRQGNTDTQYF. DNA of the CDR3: TGTGCCAGCTCACCACGGCAGGGCAACACAGATACGCAGTATTTT. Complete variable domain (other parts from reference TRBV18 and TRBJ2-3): NAGVMQNPRHLVRRRGQEARLRCSPMKGHSHVYWYRQLPEEGLKFMVYLQKENIIDESGMPKERFSAEFPKEGPSILRIQQVVRGDSAAYFCASSPRQGNTDTQYFGPGTRLTVL.

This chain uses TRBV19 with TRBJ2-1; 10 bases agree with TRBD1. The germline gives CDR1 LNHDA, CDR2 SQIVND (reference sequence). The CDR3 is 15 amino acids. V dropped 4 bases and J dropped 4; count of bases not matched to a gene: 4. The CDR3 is CASSSPGQGYNEQFF. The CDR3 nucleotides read TGTGCCAGTAGTAGCCCGGGACAGGGGTACAATGAGCAGTTCTTC.

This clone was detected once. The chain's CDR3 is CASSYSVEETQYF. The DNA of the CDR3 is TGTGCCAGCAGTTACTCCGTCGAGGAGACCCAGTACTTC. This chain links TRBV6-5 with TRBJ2-5; D not certain. This CDR3 region has 13 residues. V was clipped by 0 bases and J by 5 bases, with 7 bases between them. The germline V gene encodes CDR1 MNHEY and CDR2 SVGAGI.

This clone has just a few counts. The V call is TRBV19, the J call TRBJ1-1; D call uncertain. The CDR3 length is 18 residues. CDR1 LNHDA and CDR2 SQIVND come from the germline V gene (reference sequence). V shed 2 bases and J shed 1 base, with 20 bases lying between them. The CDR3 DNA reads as TGTGCCAGTAGTATACTTAACCCGGGCCATCGGGGGAACACTGAAGCTTTCTTT. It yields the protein CASSILNPGHRGNTEAFF.

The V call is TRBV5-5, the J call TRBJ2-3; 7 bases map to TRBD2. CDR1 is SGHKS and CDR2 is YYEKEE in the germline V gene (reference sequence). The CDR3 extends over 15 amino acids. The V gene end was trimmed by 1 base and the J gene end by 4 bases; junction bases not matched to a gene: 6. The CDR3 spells CASSLSPGRADTQYF. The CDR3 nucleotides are TGTGCCAGCAGCTTGAGCCCAGGGAGGGCAGATACGCAGTATTTT.

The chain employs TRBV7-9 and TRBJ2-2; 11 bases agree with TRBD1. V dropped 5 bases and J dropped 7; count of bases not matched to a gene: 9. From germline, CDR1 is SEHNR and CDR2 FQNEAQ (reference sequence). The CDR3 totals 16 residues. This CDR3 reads CASSTWTGGGGGELFF. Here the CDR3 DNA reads TGTGCCAGCAGCACGTGGACAGGGGGCGGTGGCGGGGAGCTGTTTTTT. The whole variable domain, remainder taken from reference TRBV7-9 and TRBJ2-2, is DTGVSQNPRHKITKRGQNVTFRCDPISEHNRLYWYRQTLGQGPEFLTYFQNEAQLEKSRLLSDRFSAERPKGSFSTLEIQRTEQGDSAMYLCASSTWTGGGGGELFFGEGSRLTVL.

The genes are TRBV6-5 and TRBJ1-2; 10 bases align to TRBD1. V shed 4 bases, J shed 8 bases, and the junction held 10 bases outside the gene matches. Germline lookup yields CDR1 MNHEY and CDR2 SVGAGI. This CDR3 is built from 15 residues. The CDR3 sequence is CASSSDRGRGGGYTF. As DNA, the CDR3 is TGTGCCAGCAGTTCCGACAGGGGGCGCGGGGGCGGCTACACCTTC.

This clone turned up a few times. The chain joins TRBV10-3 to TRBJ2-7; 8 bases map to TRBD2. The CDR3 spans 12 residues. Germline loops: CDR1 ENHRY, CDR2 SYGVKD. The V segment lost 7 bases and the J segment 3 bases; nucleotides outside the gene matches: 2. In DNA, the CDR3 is TGTGCCATCAAAAGCGGGGGCTACGAGCAGTACTTC. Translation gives CAIKSGGYEQYF.

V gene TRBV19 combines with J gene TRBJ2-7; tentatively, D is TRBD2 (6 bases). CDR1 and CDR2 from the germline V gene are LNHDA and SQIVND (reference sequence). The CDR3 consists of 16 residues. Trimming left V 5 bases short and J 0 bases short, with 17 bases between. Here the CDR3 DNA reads TGTGCCAGTAGTCCCCAGAGGAGGGGCGCCTCCTACGAGCAGTACTTC. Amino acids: CASSPQRRGASYEQYF.

This CDR3 reads CASSQWTSYNEQFF. As DNA, the CDR3 is TGCGCCAGCAGCCAGTGGACTAGCTACAATGAGCAGTTCTTC. This chain links TRBV4-1 with TRBJ2-1; 7 nucleotides match TRBD2. CDR1 is MGHRA and CDR2 is YSYEKL in the germline V gene. CDR3 length: 14 amino acids. Unmatched junction bases numbered 2, after V lost 3 bases and J lost 3 bases.

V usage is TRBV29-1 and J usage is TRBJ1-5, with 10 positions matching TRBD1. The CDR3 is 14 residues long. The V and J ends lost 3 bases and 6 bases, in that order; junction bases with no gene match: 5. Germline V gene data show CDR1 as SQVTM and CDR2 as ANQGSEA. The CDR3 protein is CSVEGTGEGQPQHF. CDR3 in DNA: TGCAGCGTTGAGGGGACAGGGGAAGGTCAGCCCCAGCATTTT.

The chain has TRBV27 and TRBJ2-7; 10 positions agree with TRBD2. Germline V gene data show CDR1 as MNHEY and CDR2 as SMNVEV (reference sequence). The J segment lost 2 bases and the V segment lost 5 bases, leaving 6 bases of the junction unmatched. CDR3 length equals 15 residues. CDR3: CASSTPSGGAYEQYF. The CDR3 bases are TGTGCCAGCAGTACCCCAAGCGGGGGGGCCTACGAGCAGTACTTC.

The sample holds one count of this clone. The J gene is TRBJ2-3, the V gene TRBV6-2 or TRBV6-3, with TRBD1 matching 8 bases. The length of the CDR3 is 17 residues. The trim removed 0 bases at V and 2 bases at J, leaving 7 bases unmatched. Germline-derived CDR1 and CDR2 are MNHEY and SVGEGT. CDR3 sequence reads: CASSYSEDRDVTDTQYF. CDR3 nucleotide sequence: TGTGCCAGCAGTTACTCAGAGGACAGGGATGTCACAGATACGCAGTATTTT.

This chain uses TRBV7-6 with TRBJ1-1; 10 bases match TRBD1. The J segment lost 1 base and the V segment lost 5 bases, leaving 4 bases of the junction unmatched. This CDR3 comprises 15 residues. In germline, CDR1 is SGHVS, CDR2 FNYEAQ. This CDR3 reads CASSRRTGGNTEAFF. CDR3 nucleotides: TGTGCCAGCAGCCGCAGGACAGGGGGGAACACTGAAGCTTTCTTT.

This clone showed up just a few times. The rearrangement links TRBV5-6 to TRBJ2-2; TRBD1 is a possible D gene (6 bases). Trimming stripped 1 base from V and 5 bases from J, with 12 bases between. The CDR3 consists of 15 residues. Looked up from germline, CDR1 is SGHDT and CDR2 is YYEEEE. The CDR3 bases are TGTGCCAGCAGCTTGATTAACAGGGAGACCGGGGAGCTGTTTTTT. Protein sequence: CASSLINRETGELFF.

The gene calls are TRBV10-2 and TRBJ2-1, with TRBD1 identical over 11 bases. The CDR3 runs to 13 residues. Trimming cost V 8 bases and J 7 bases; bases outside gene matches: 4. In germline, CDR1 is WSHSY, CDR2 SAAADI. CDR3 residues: CASGRDRGNEQFF. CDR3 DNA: TGCGCCAGCGGCCGGGACAGGGGGAATGAGCAGTTCTTC.

CDR3: CASSSDRATEAFF. The CDR3 nucleotides are TGTGCCAGCAGCTCCGACAGGGCCACTGAAGCTTTCTTT. The V call is TRBV11-2, the J call TRBJ1-1, with 7 bases aligning to TRBD1. Germline V gives CDR1 SGHAT, CDR2 FQNNGV. The CDR3 runs to 13 residues. The V segment lost 4 bases and the J segment 4 bases; nucleotides outside the gene matches: 3.

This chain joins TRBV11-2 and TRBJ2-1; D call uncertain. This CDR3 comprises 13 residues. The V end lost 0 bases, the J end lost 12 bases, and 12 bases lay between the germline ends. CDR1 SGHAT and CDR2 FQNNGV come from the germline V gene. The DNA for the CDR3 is TGTGCCAGCAGCTTAGACTTCCGGGTGGGGCAGTTCTTC. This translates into CASSLDFRVGQFF.

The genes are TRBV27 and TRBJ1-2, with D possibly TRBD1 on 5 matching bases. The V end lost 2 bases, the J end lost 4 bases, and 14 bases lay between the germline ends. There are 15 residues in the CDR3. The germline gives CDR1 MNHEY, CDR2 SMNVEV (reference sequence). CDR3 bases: TGTGCCAGCAGTTTACGGGACGCGGGGATCTATGGCTACACCTTC. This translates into CASSLRDAGIYGYTF.